This T cell receptor beta chain was obtained from a study of cytomegalovirus exposure and HLA in healthy donors. The primer mix had 60 Vbeta and 13 Jbeta primers. Assay used: immunoSEQ multiplex PCR; TCRdb lists only in-frame clones, some missing. The sample lists 160,000 or so clones; almost 80% were seen once. This receptor was identified in a male donor in good health and CMV-seronegative. The specimen sequenced was PBMCs.

The chain's CDR3 is CASSSLYGASYEQYF. DNA for the CDR3: TGTGCCAGCAGTAGTTTATATGGGGCCTCCTACGAGCAGTACTTC. This rearrangement joins TRBV6-1 to TRBJ2-7, with D possibly being TRBD1 (5 bases). Germline V gene sequence: CDR1 MNHNS, CDR2 SASEGT. V lost 5 bases, J lost 0 bases, and 14 bases lay in between. This CDR3 comprises 15 residues.